The clone carrying this T cell receptor (beta chain) was seen many times. Its matching antigen is unknown. The germline V gene encodes CDR1 MNHEY and CDR2 SVGAGI. Trimming cost V 0 bases and J 3 bases, with 15 bases left between them. This CDR3 is built from 17 residues. Authors of the study amplified TCR beta CDR3 regions from RNA transcripts. Researchers ran a first-round RT-PCR on the TCR CDR3 using the HTBI primer set. Each CDR3 protein is one row after TCRdb ran MiXCR on the multiplex PCR reads. The sample includes approximately 480,000 distinct CDR3 sequences, less than 25% seen only once; the top ten take around 27%. The sample belongs to a study of T cells in Graves' hyperthyroidism and ophthalmopathy. Broader study findings: Most clonotypes that expanded in the thyroid above 0.001 also showed up in blood.

This clonotype was obtained from a man between 18 and 29 years old with Graves' hyperthyroidism. Sequencing was performed on blood. This chain links TRBV6-5 with TRBJ1-3; D possibly corresponds to TRBD1 (6 bases). CDR3 nucleotide sequence: TGTGCCAGCAGTTACTCGGCAGGGGACTTCTTTGGAAACACCATATATTTT. Encoded protein: CASSYSAGDFFGNTIYF.